A single sample gave rise to the 5 T cell receptor beta chains below, sequenced in a study of cytomegalovirus exposure and HLA in healthy donors. With 60 Vbeta and 13 Jbeta primers, the PCR was carried out. The assay was immunoSEQ multiplex PCR, and TCRdb's table has in-frame clones only and misses some. This sample's clone table lists 150,000 or so clones. Sequencing was done on a sample of PBMCs. These receptors were obtained from a man under 40 in good health and CMV-seronegative.

The chain has TRBV6-1 and TRBJ2-6; 7 bases align to TRBD1. CDR1 MNHNS and CDR2 SASEGT come from the germline V gene. CDR3 length equals 15 residues. The J segment lost 2 bases and the V segment lost 8 bases, leaving 6 bases of the junction unmatched. DNA for the CDR3: TGTGCCAGCGGAGAAGGGGGCGCTGGGGCCAACGTCCTGACTTTC. This sequence encodes CASGEGGAGANVLTF.

The gene calls are TRBV28 and TRBJ2-7; 10 positions match TRBD2. This CDR3 comprises 15 residues. The germline CDR1 and CDR2 sequences are MDHEN and SYDVKM. V was pared by 4 bases and J by 4 bases, with 7 bases of the junction left unmatched. The CDR3 loop is CASSSPASGRYEQYF. CDR3 DNA sequence: TGTGCCAGCAGTTCCCCCGCTAGCGGGAGATACGAGCAGTACTTC.

This sequence joins TRBV4-1 and TRBJ1-1; tentative D call: TRBD1 (6 bases). The V gene's germline CDR1 is MGHRA and CDR2 YSYEKL. Deletions cut 1 base from V and 3 bases from J, with 15 bases between. The CDR3 is 16 amino acids. The CDR3 reads CASSQGGRGMYTEAFF. CDR3 sequence (DNA): TGCGCCAGCAGCCAAGGGGGCAGGGGAATGTACACTGAAGCTTTCTTT.

This chain links TRBV5-1 with TRBJ2-3; a possible D gene is TRBD1 (5 bases). V was clipped by 0 bases and J by 2 bases, with 13 bases between them. CDR3 length equals 16 residues. CDR1 is SGHRS and CDR2 is YFSETQ in the germline V gene. In DNA form, the CDR3 reads TGCGCCAGCAGCTTGGTTTCAGGGCCCACCACAGATACGCAGTATTTT. It yields the protein CASSLVSGPTTDTQYF.

This rearrangement joins TRBV19 to TRBJ2-7; the D gene is possibly TRBD1 (6 bases). The CDR3 extends over 14 amino acids. The ends were cut back, 5 bases at V and 5 bases at J, with 16 bases in the middle. The germline CDR1 and CDR2 sequences are LNHDA and SQIVND (reference sequence). This chain's CDR3 is CASSEQGESHEQYF. CDR3 nucleotides: TGTGCCAGTAGTGAACAGGGAGAATCCCACGAGCAGTACTTC. Full variable domain (outside the CDR3, taken from reference TRBV19 and TRBJ2-7): DGGITQSPKYLFRKEGQNVTLSCEQNLNHDAMYWYRQDPGQGLRLIYYSQIVNDFQKGDIAEGYSVSREKKESFPLTVTSAQKNPTAFYLCASSEQGESHEQYFGPGTRLTVT.